This T cell receptor beta chain is from a study of blood T cell repertoires in COVID-19 (TCRdb year 2020). In terms of the full investigation: The collaborator samples originated in the United States, Italy and Spain and spanned the acute and convalescent phases of COVID-19. The material from the prospective study consisted of cDNA or gDNA derived from T cells, B-cell-depleted T cells, or PBMCs. Subjects who had been exposed to COVID-19, were actively infected with it, or had recovered from it provided the deeply sampled blood TCRbeta repertoires that made up the dataset. The repertoires were released in a freely available public database intended as a resource for research on the immune response to SARS-CoV-2. The samples were drawn from the first 160 participants of the ongoing ImmuneRACE study and from more than 1,000 subjects provided by 6 global collaborators. The sample metadata nearly always contained a de-identified subject ID, COVID-19 status, age in years and sex. HLA class I and class II types, where available, came from metadata supplied by the sample provider rather than from assay-based typing. Findings and caveats that apply to the study as a whole: The amount of clinical and demographic metadata varied by source and participant and was provided uncurated.

TCRbeta CDR3 regions were amplified from genomic DNA by means of the immunoSEQ Assay, a bias-controlled multiplex PCR. Per the authors' processing: Nucleated cell counts per sample were estimated from amplification of reference gene primers within the assay. Sequence reads were collapsed and filtered to measure the absolute abundance of every unique TCRbeta CDR3 rearrangement. For each sample, productive Simpson clonality was calculated by taking the square root of Simpson's diversity index across productive rearrangements. TCRdb retrieved this table from immuneACCESS and kept in-frame rearrangements only. Not all clones are present; in checked studies, unresolved V genes account for under half, and no reason is known for the remainder. That table is the source of V, J and clone size, and D and trimming were worked out from the DNA. The sample data list 150,000 or so clones, and roughly 80% of these were observed just once. The ten largest account for roughly 12% of the sample.

Via the germline V gene, CDR1 is MNHEY and CDR2 SVGAGI. The CDR3 sequence holds 12 residues, the cysteine and phenylalanine included. Here the CDR3 DNA is all that survives: 36 bases in frame from base 1. Trimming takes 4 bases from V and 1 base from J, and the germline ends sit 4 bases apart. Worth noting for this clone: The specificity of this receptor is unknown. Qualities for individual bases were not recorded, and no much larger clone is one base off.

Enrolling through a virtual design, the prospective study's participants ranged in age from roughly 18 to 90 years and lived across about two dozen United States geographic areas. In the prospective study, participants were assigned to cohorts based on the clinical history participants reported in a screening survey and a study questionnaire. ImmuneRACE Cohort 3 recovered participants were defined by two consecutive negative NP/OP PCR tests, healthcare professional clearance, or symptom resolution. In the prospective study, mobile phlebotomists collected whole blood, serum and a nasopharyngeal or oropharyngeal swab from each participant. Over a roughly 2-month period, participants in the prospective study had the option of providing additional blood draws and questionnaires. Blood samples from the prospective study were shipped frozen or at room temperature prior to DNA extraction.

Sequenced material: PBMCs or T cells enriched from blood (not recorded which). The receptor chain draws on TRBV6-5 and TRBJ1-2, with no reliable assignment of the D segment. This receptor was obtained from a man aged 50-60 years who had recovered from COVID-19. The DNA sequence is TGTGCCAGCAGTTCCTTTAACTATGGCTACACCTTC. It translates to CASSSFNYGYTF.